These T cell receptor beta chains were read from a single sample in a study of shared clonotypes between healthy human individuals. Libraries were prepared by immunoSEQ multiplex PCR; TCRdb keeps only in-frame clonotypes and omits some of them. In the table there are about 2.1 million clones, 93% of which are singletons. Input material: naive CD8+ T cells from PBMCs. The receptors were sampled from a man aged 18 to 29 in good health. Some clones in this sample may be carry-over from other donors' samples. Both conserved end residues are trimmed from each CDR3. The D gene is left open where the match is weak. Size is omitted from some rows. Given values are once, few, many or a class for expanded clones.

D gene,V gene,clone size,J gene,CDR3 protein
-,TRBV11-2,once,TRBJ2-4,ASSLEYQPLNIQY
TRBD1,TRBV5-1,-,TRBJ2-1,ASRDRDSPNEQF
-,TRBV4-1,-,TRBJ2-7,ASSQGEGVWYEQY
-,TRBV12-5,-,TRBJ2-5,ASGQETGSTQY
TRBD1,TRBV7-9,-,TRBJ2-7,ASRQTGEAYEQY
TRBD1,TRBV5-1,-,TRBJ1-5,ASSLTGGRQPQH
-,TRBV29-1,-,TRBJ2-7,SVESVNSYEQY
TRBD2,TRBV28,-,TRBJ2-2,AVGLAGTANTGELF
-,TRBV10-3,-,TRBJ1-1,AISEHRATNTEAF
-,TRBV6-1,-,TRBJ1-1,ASSEFNSLGGVNTEAF
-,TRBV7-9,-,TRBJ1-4,ASSLVPGNEKLF
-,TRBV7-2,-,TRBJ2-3,ASSPPFSSPVTDTQY
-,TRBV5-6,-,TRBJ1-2,ASSLGDRRGGGYT
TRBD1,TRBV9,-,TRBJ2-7,ASSSRPGQGTLGEQY
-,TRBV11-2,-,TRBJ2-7,ASSPNRDTYYEQY
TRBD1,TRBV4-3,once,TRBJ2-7,ASSQGTGMYYEQY
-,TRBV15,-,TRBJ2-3,ATSRPPWGETDTQY
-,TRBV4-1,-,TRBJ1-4,ASSHPRGSQGEKLF
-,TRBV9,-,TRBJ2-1,ASSVEGVTYNEQF
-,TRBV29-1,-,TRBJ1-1,SVVGANTEAF
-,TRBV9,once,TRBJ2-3,ASSPQGSRNTDTQY
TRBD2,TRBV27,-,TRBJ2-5,ASSPGLAGQETQY
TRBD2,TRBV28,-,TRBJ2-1,ASRLPGLPYNEQF
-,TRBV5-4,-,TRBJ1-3,ASSEGTKVTGNTIY
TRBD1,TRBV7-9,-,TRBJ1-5,ASSLGGQPDQPQH
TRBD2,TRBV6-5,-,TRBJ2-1,ASSLGGRRNEQF
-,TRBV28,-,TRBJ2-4,ASSSPKGAKNIQY
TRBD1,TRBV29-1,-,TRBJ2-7,SVPGDRSSYEQY
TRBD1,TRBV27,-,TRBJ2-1,ASSLWGQGNNEQF
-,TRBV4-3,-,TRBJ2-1,ASSQDLASAYNEQF
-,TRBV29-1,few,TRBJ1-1,SVEVDSVMNTEAF
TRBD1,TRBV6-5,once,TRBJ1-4,ASSPVGTGYEKLF
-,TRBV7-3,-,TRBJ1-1,ASSLWGDTEAF
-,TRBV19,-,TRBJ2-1,ASSMWGGEYNEQF
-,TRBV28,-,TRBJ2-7,ASRSQGLYEQY
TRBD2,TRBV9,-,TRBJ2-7,ASSVRPTSGITHEQY
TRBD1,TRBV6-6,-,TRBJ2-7,ASSYPDRGNEQY
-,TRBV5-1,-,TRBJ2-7,ASSYDYTYEQY
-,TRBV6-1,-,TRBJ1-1,ASSVRTRTMNTEAF
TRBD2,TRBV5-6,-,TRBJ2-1,ASWVNEAGLFHNEQF
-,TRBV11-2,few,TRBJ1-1,ASRANTEAF
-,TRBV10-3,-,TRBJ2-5,AISESARRTQETQY
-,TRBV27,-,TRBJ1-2,ASSLTLGQNYGYT
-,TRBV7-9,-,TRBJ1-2,ASSSTHSQGLGGNYGYT
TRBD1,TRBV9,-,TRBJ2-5,ASSGSGTGKETQY